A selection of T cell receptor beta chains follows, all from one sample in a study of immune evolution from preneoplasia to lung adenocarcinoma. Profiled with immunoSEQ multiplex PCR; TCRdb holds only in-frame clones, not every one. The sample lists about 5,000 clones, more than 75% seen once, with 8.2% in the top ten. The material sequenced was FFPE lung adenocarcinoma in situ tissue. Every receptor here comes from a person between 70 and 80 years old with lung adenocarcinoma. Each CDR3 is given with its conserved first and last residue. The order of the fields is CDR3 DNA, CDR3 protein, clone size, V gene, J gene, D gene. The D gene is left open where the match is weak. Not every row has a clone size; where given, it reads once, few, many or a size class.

TGTGCCAGCTCACTTAGCCAGCACAGGGGGAACACTGAAGCTTTCTTT	CASSLSQHRGNTEAFF	.	TRBV18	TRBJ1-1	TRBD1
TGCGCCAGCAGCCAGGGGACTAGCGGGAGTTGGGATACGCAGTATTTT	CASSQGTSGSWDTQYF	.	TRBV4-1	TRBJ2-3	TRBD2
TGTGCCAGCAGCCCATCGACCGGGCCCGACTACGAGCAGTACTTC	CASSPSTGPDYEQYF	.	TRBV11-2	TRBJ2-7	.
TGTGCCAGCAGTTACGGGACGGGGGCCTACGAGCAGTACTTC	CASSYGTGAYEQYF	.	TRBV6-6	TRBJ2-7	.
TGTGCCAGCCAACAGGGACTCCTCTACGAGCAGTACTTC	CASQQGLLYEQYF	few	TRBV6-5	TRBJ2-7	.
TGTGCCAGCAGCTTATTAACAAGGTACGGAAACACCATATATTTT	CASSLLTRYGNTIYF	.	TRBV7-2	TRBJ1-3	.
TGTGCCAGCAGTCCCGGACAGGGGACCTACGAGCAGTACTTC	CASSPGQGTYEQYF	.	TRBV7-2	TRBJ2-7	TRBD1
TGCGCCAGCAGCTTGGTCAGCGGGCTGAATCAGCCCCAGCATTTT	CASSLVSGLNQPQHF	.	TRBV5-1	TRBJ1-5	.
TGCAGTGCTAGGATAAATGAAAAACTGTTTTTT	CSARINEKLFF	.	TRBV20-1	TRBJ1-4	.
TGTGCCAGTAGCGAGCAAATCGGGAGTGGAAGGGAGACCCAGTACTTC	CASSEQIGSGRETQYF	once	TRBV19	TRBJ2-5	.
TGTGCCAGCTCAGGATCTAGCGGGAGAAATGAGCAGTTCTTC	CASSGSSGRNEQFF	.	TRBV18	TRBJ2-1	TRBD2
TGTGCCAGCAGTGAGGTTCCGGGAGGGAAAGATACGCAGTATTTT	CASSEVPGGKDTQYF	.	TRBV6-4	TRBJ2-3	TRBD2
TGTGCCAGCAGCCCGGGGGGTCTAGCGGGATTAACCGGGGAGCTGTTTTTT	CASSPGGLAGLTGELFF	.	TRBV4-2	TRBJ2-2	TRBD2
TGTGCCAGTAGTATAGGAGAAAGAAGGGCTTTCTTT	CASSIGERRAFF	few	TRBV19	TRBJ1-1	.
TGTGCCAGCAGCCAAGGGGATGCGCAAGGCATATATGGCTACACCTTC	CASSQGDAQGIYGYTF	.	TRBV4-2	TRBJ1-2	.
TGCGCCAGCAGCTTGGGGTGGGGACGTGAAAAACTGTTTTTT	CASSLGWGREKLFF	.	TRBV5-1	TRBJ1-4	.
TGTGCCAGCGGATCGAACACTGAAGCTTTCTTT	CASGSNTEAFF	.	TRBV7-8	TRBJ1-1	.
TGTGCCTGGAGCCAGACTCTTGCAACTAATGAAAAACTGTTTTTT	CAWSQTLATNEKLFF	.	TRBV30	TRBJ1-4	.
TGTGCCAGCAGCCGCGGAAACACCATATATTTT	CASSRGNTIYF	once	TRBV6-5	TRBJ1-3	.
TGTGCCAGCATCTTCCGGGACCAGAAGTACAATGAGCAGTTCTTC	CASIFRDQKYNEQFF	.	TRBV6-6	TRBJ2-1	.
TGTGCCAGCAGCCAAGAGGCCCCCCGAACTCCATACACCGGGGAGCTGTTTTTT	CASSQEAPRTPYTGELFF	.	TRBV4-2	TRBJ2-2	.
TGTGCCAGCAGCGTAGATCACCACTCTGGAAACACCATATATTTT	CASSVDHHSGNTIYF	once	TRBV9	TRBJ1-3	.
TGTGCCAGCAGCTCGGAGGGTCGCGGGAGGAGCACCTACAATGAGCAGTTCTTC	CASSSEGRGRSTYNEQFF	.	TRBV7-8	TRBJ2-1	TRBD2
TGTGCCAGCAGCTTAGGAGTCACCCACAGTGGCTACACCTTC	CASSLGVTHSGYTF	once	TRBV11-2	TRBJ1-2	.
TGCGCCAGCAGCTTGAGGGACAGGGGACAAGAGACCCAGTACTTC	CASSLRDRGQETQYF	few	TRBV5-1	TRBJ2-5	TRBD1
TGCGCCAGCAGCCCCTCCTCCGAGAGCCCAGCTAACTATGGCTACACCTTC	CASSPSSESPANYGYTF	.	TRBV4-1	TRBJ1-2	.
TGTGCCAGCAGCCAACTACTAGCGGCCCCCTCCGAGCAGTACTTC	CASSQLLAAPSEQYF	once	TRBV9	TRBJ2-7	TRBD2
TGTGCCAGCAGCTCCGGACTAGTTCAAGAGACCCAGTACTTC	CASSSGLVQETQYF	.	TRBV11-3	TRBJ2-5	TRBD2
TGTGCCAGCAGCTTAGCGAAGAGTGAAGCTTTCTTT	CASSLAKSEAFF	.	TRBV7-9	TRBJ1-1	.
TGTGCCAGCTCACGATACGCCGGGGACACTGAAGCTTTCTTT	CASSRYAGDTEAFF	.	TRBV18	TRBJ1-1	.
TGTGCCAGCAGTTACTCTTCCGGGTTCAGGGAGACCCAGTACTTC	CASSYSSGFRETQYF	.	TRBV6-5	TRBJ2-5	.
TGTGCCAGCAGAGTCGGTCCTCGGGGCTACACCTTC	CASRVGPRGYTF	.	TRBV6-5	TRBJ1-2	.
TGTGCCAGCAGCCAGGGACTAGCGGGACAAGAGACCCAGTACTTC	CASSQGLAGQETQYF	.	TRBV5-4	TRBJ2-5	TRBD2
TGTGCCAGCAGTGAGAAAGGGGGGGGGTCCTACGAGCAGTACTTC	CASSEKGGGSYEQYF	.	TRBV6-4	TRBJ2-7	.
TGTGCCAGCAGTGAAACGGGAGGGGAAGGGGCCAACGTCCTGACTTTC	CASSETGGEGANVLTF	.	TRBV6-4	TRBJ2-6	TRBD2
TGCGCCAGCAGCTTGGCCCCTGGGCTAGCGGTTGGCTACGAGCAGTACTTC	CASSLAPGLAVGYEQYF	.	TRBV5-1	TRBJ2-7	TRBD2
TGTGCCAGCTCACGGACAGGGGGCGAAGAGACCCAGTACTTC	CASSRTGGEETQYF	.	TRBV18	TRBJ2-5	TRBD1